The present T cell receptor beta chain was sequenced within a study of Ad26.COV2.S vaccination and SARS-CoV-2 variants. Study-wide background: Once, or twice with 56 days between doses, Ad26.COV2.S was given intramuscularly.

Whole-study results and caveats: Vaccine recipients and placebo recipients showed similar non-spike TCR breadth. Substantial breadth was reportedly displayed by spike-specific CD8+ and CD4+ T cell responses after vaccination.

Libraries were prepared by immunoSEQ multiplex PCR; TCRdb keeps only in-frame clonotypes and omits some of them. There are around 400,000 clones in the sample; about 93% occur only once, and 12% lies in the top ten. Noted treatment: roughly 18 received Ad26.COV2.S at low or high dose, single or two shots; a few received placebo; per-sample allocation not given. Repertoires come from day 63 after the first vaccine or placebo injection. The administered vaccine (an Ad26 vector) expressed Wuhan-strain SARS-CoV-2 spike. With regard to this clone: The antigen is not known.

Germline trimming cut 5 bases from V and 6 bases from J; bases unmatched to any gene: 4. The CDR3 is 13 amino acids. Germline V gives CDR1 LNHDA, CDR2 SQIVND (reference sequence). This TCR came from a person between 18 and 65 years old who received the Ad26.COV2.S COVID-19 vaccine or a placebo. V and J are TRBV19 and TRBJ2-3; 8 nucleotides agree with TRBD2. This specimen was peripheral blood, taken in a trial of Ad26.COV2.S vaccine versus placebo. CDR3 sequence: CASSPGLVDTQYF. DNA for the CDR3: TGTGCCAGTAGTCCGGGACTAGTTGATACGCAGTATTTT. Full variable domain (missing parts from reference TRBV19 and TRBJ2-3): DGGITQSPKYLFRKEGQNVTLSCEQNLNHDAMYWYRQDPGQGLRLIYYSQIVNDFQKGDIAEGYSVSREKKESFPLTVTSAQKNPTAFYLCASSPGLVDTQYFGPGTRLTVL.